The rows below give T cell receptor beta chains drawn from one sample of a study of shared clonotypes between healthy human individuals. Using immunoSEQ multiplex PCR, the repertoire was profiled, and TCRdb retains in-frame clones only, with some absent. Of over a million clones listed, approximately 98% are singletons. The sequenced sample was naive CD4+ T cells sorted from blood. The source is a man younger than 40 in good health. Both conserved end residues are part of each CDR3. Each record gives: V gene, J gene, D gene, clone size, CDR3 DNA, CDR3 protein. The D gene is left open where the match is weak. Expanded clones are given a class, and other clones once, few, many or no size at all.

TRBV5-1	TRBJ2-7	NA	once	TGCGCCAGCAGCTTGTCAGGGGCCTACGAGCAGTACTTC	CASSLSGAYEQYF
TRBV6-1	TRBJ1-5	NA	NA	TGTGCCAGCAGTGAATCCAAAATAGGAACAAATCAGCCCCAGCATTTT	CASSESKIGTNQPQHF
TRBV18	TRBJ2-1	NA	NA	TGTGCCAGCTCATTCAGGGAAAATGAGCAGTTCTTC	CASSFRENEQFF
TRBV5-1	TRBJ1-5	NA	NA	TGCGCCAGCAGCCCCCGCCAGAGCAATCAGCCCCAGCATTTT	CASSPRQSNQPQHF
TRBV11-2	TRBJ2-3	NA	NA	TGTGCCAGCAGCTTAGAACCTTGGGGCACAGATACGCAGTATTTT	CASSLEPWGTDTQYF
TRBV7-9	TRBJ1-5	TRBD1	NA	TGTGCCAGCAGCGAGACAGGGTTCAATCAGCCCCAGCATTTT	CASSETGFNQPQHF
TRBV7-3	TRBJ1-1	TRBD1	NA	TGTGCCAGCAGCGCGCTTTTAACAGGGGACGGGAACACTGAAGCTTTCTTT	CASSALLTGDGNTEAFF
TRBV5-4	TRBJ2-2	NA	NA	TGTGCCAGCAGCTTGCACGCAGGGGTGAACACCGGGGAGCTGTTTTTT	CASSLHAGVNTGELFF
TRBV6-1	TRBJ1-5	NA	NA	TGTGCCAGCAGTGGTCATCAGCCCCAGCATTTT	CASSGHQPQHF
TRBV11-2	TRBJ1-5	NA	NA	TGTGCCAGCAGCTTAGAGGGAGGGCCCCAGCATTTT	CASSLEGGPQHF
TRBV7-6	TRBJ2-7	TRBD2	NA	TGTGCCAGCAGCTTAGGCGGCGCGGGAGACCCAGAGCAGTACTTC	CASSLGGAGDPEQYF
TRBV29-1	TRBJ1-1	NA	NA	TGCAGCGGGATGGGGGACCCAAACACTGAAGCTTTCTTT	CSGMGDPNTEAFF
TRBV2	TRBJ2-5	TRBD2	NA	TGTGCCAGCCATCAGGGATTGCGGGAGATGATGGAGACCCAGTACTTC	CASHQGLREMMETQYF
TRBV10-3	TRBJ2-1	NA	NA	TGTGCCATCAGTGGATACAGGGACAATGAGCAGTTCTTC	CAISGYRDNEQFF
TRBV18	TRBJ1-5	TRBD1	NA	TGTGCCAGCTCACCCTCCGGACAGGGGTTTCTCGGCGGTCAGCCCCAGCATTTT	CASSPSGQGFLGGQPQHF
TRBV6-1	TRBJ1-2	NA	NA	TGTGCCAGCAGTGAAAACTTTGCAGGGGTGGGGTATGGCTACACCTTC	CASSENFAGVGYGYTF
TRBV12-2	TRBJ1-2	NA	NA	TGTGCAAGTCGCTTATCCCCCCGGGGACAGGGATTAGGCTACACCTTC	CASRLSPRGQGLGYTF
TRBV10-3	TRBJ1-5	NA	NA	TGTGCCATCAGTGAAAACAATCAGCCCCAGCATTTT	CAISENNQPQHF
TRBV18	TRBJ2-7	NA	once	TGTGCCAGCTCACCACTCCTCACCTACGAGCAGTACTTC	CASSPLLTYEQYF
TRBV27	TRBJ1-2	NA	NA	TGTGCCAGCAGTTTATCGAGGGCAGGCCTAGAGGATGGCTACACCTTC	CASSLSRAGLEDGYTF
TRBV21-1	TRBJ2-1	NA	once	TGTGCCAGCAGCAAAGCGGGTAGTGAGCAGTTCTTC	CASSKAGSEQFF
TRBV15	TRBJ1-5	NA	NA	TGTGCCACCAGCACAAGAATCAATCAGCCCCAGCATTTT	CATSTRINQPQHF
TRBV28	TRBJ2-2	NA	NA	TGTGCCAGCAGTTTAGACTTCAACACCGGGGAGCTGTTTTTT	CASSLDFNTGELFF
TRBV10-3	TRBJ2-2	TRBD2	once	TGTGCCATCAGTGAGTCGCTCGGGCGCGGGACTAGCGGGGGAAACACCGGGGAGCTGTTTTTT	CAISESLGRGTSGGNTGELFF
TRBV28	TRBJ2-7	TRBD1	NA	TGTGCCAGCAGTCAACCGGGACAGAGCACCTACGAGCAGTACTTC	CASSQPGQSTYEQYF
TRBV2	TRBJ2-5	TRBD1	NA	TGTGCCAGCAGCCTTATGGGGACAGTAGGGCAAGAGACCCAGTACTTC	CASSLMGTVGQETQYF
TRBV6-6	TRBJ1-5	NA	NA	TGTGCCAGCAGTCGAATGATGACGGGTCGGAATCAGCCCCAGCATTTT	CASSRMMTGRNQPQHF
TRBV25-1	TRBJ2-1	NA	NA	TGTGCCAGCAGTGTCACCGCGGGGAGGGGGCACAATGAGCAGTTCTTC	CASSVTAGRGHNEQFF
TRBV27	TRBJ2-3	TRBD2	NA	TGTGCCAGCAGTCCCCGACTAGCGGGGGACACAGATACGCAGTATTTT	CASSPRLAGDTDTQYF
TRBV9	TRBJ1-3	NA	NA	TGTGCCAGCAGCGTTAACACAGGGACTGGAAACACCATATATTTT	CASSVNTGTGNTIYF
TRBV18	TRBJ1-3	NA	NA	TGTGCCAGCTCAAAGGAGGGACTTGGAAACACCATATATTTT	CASSKEGLGNTIYF
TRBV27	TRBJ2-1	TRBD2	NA	TGTGCCAGCCGGGGACAGCTACTAGCGGGAGTGAAGAGTGAGCAGTTCTTC	CASRGQLLAGVKSEQFF
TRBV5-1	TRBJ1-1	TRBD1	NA	TGCGCCAGCAGCCGCCGGACAGGGCCGAACACTGAAGCTTTCTTT	CASSRRTGPNTEAFF
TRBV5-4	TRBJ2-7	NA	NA	TGTGCCAGCAGCTTGGATCAGGGCTACGAGCAGTACTTC	CASSLDQGYEQYF